This T cell receptor beta chain emerged from a study of T cell responses to AZD1222 COVID-19 vaccine. The study, taken as a whole, reports: The donor group comprised mostly white British people and more females; the analysis possibly underestimated clonal diversity. Spike regions recognized by vaccine-associated CD4 TCRs spanned the protein, led by 160-218 and 743-854. Repertoires were collected only later (after the peak T cell response had occurred).

Measured with immunoSEQ multiplex PCR; TCRdb has only the in-frame clones, and not every one. The sample contains fewer than 130,000 clones, about 94% of which appear only once. Worth noting for this clone: Its antigen remains unidentified.

Germline values: CDR1 SEHNR, CDR2 FQNEAQ (reference sequence). With 1 base clipped from V and 0 bases from J, the junction kept 1 base outside the gene matches. The CDR3 is 15 amino acids. Second doses were pooled across both intervals (about 4 or about 12 weeks). Specimen: peripheral blood, collected 28 days after the second AZD1222 dose. The rearrangement joins TRBV7-9 to TRBJ2-3; 7 bases align to TRBD2. The sequence came from an adult who received the AZD1222 COVID-19 vaccine. The CDR3 DNA follows: TGTGCCAGCAGCTTAGGTAGCGGGAGCACAGATACGCAGTATTTT. Amino acids: CASSLGSGSTDTQYF.